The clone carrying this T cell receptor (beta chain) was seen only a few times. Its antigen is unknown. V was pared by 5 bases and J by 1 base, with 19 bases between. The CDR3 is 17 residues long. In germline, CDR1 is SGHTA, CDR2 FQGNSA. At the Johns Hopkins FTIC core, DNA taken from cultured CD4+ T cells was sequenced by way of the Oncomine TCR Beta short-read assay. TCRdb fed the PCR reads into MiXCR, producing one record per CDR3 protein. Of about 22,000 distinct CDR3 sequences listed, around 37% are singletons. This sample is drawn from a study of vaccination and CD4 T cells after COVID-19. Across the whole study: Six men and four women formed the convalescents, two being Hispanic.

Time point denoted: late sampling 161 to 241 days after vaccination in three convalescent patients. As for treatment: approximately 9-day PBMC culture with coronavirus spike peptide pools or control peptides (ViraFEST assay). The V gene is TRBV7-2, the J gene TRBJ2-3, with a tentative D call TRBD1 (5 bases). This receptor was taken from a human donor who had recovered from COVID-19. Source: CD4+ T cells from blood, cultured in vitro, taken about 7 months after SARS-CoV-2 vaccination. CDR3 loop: CASSPGPGRVGTDTQYF. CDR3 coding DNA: TGTGCCAGCAGCCCGGGTCCAGGCAGGGTGGGCACAGATACGCAGTATTTT.